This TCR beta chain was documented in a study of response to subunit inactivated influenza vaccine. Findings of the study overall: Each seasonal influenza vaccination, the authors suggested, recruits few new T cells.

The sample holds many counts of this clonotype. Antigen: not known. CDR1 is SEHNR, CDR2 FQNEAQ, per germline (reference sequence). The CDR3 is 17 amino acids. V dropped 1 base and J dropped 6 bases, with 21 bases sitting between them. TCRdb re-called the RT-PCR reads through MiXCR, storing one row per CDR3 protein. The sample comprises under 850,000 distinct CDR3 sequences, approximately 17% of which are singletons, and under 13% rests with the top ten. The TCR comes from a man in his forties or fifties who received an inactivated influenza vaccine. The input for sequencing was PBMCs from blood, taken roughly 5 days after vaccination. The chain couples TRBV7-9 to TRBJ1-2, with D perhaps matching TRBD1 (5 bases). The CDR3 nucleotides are TGTGCCAGCAGCTTAGTTAAGACAGTAGGCAAATTCGATGGCTACACCTTC. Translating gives CASSLVKTVGKFDGYTF. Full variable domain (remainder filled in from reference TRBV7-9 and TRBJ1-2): DTGVSQNPRHKITKRGQNVTFRCDPISEHNRLYWYRQTLGQGPEFLTYFQNEAQLEKSRLLSDRFSAERPKGSFSTLEIQRTEQGDSAMYLCASSLVKTVGKFDGYTFGSGTRLTVV.